Listed here are 9 T cell receptor beta chains from one sample, sequenced in a study of cytomegalovirus exposure and HLA in healthy donors. PCR was performed using 60 Vbeta and 13 Jbeta primers. Profiled with immunoSEQ multiplex PCR; TCRdb holds only in-frame clones, not every one. The data show roughly 120,000 clones, more than 70% seen once. Sequencing used PBMCs. These TCRs come from a man in his fifties in good health and CMV-seropositive.

This clone occurred once. This chain links TRBV18 with TRBJ2-7; 11 nucleotides agree with TRBD1. The CDR3 totals 15 residues. Per germline, CDR1 KGHSH and CDR2 LQKENI. V lost 3 bases to trimming and J lost 2 bases; unmatched junction nucleotides: 3. The CDR3 here is CASSPDRGLPYEQYF. Here the CDR3 DNA reads TGTGCCAGCTCACCGGACAGGGGGCTCCCCTACGAGCAGTACTTC.

The rearrangement joins TRBV28 to TRBJ1-2; no definite D call. The V gene's germline CDR1 is MDHEN and CDR2 SYDVKM. This CDR3 spans 14 amino acids. V lost 3 bases and J lost 0, with 8 bases in between. DNA for the CDR3: TGTGCCAGCAGTTTGAGTCGTTCTAACTATGGCTACACCTTC. This gives the protein CASSLSRSNYGYTF.

The V call is TRBV7-9, the J call TRBJ1-2, with 7 bases lining up with TRBD1. CDR1 is SEHNR, CDR2 FQNEAQ, per germline (reference sequence). Trimming removed 3 bases from V and 5 bases from J; junction bases left unmatched: 12. This CDR3 has 16 amino acids. The CDR3 sequence is CASSFDTGTVIYGYTF. The CDR3 nucleotides read TGTGCCAGCAGCTTTGATACCGGGACAGTTATTTATGGCTACACCTTC.

The DNA of the CDR3 is TGTGCCAGCAGCTACCGGGACAGGACAAGGTCCGGGGAGCTGTTTTTT. Amino acids: CASSYRDRTRSGELFF. The V call is TRBV13, the J call TRBJ2-2, with 8 bases matching TRBD1. Looked up from germline, CDR1 is PRHDT and CDR2 is FYEKMQ (reference sequence). The CDR3 runs to 16 residues. V lost 4 bases and J lost 6; bases outside the gene matches: 10.

This chain connects TRBV5-4 to TRBJ1-2; 8 positions match TRBD1. This CDR3 has 15 residues. V gave up 0 bases and J gave up 5 bases; unmatched junction bases: 6. CDR1 is SGHNT and CDR2 is YYREEE in the germline V gene (reference sequence). CDR3 DNA: TGTGCCAGCAGCTTGGGGCTGGACAGGGAATATGGCTACACCTTC. Translation: CASSLGLDREYGYTF.

The CDR3 is CASSARLAGVGGELFF. The CDR3 nucleotides read TGTGCCAGCAGTGCCCGACTAGCGGGAGTTGGTGGGGAGCTGTTTTTT. The chain carries TRBV2 and TRBJ2-2; TRBD2 matches 12 bases. Germline assignment: CDR1 SNHLY and CDR2 FYNNEI. V gave up 4 bases and J gave up 8 bases; unmatched junction bases: 8. The CDR3 covers 16 residues.

This clone was observed once. The rearrangement uses TRBV28 and TRBJ2-5, with TRBD1 matching over 7 bases. With the DNA end fitting TRBJ2-7 better, the J assignment may be wrong. Per the germline V gene, CDR1 is MDHEN and CDR2 is SYDVKM. The CDR3 sequence is 15 residues long. In nucleotides, the CDR3 is TGTGCCGGGGGATTTGACAGGGATTCCCCCTACGAGCAGTACTTC. This codes for CAGGFDRDSPYEQYF.

This clone was observed a few times. This chain joins TRBV19 and TRBJ2-1; TRBD2 matches at 7 bases. Losses at the gene ends were 8 bases for V and 7 bases for J; bases not matched to a gene: 14. Germline V lookup: CDR1 LNHDA, CDR2 SQIVND (reference sequence). The CDR3 consists of 15 residues. The CDR3 DNA reads TGTGCCAGTTTCCGAGGAGGGGCGGGAGCGAATGAGCAGTTCTTC. This gives the protein CASFRGGAGANEQFF.

The chain employs TRBV2 and TRBJ2-2, with 9 nucleotides matching TRBD2. Per germline, CDR1 SNHLY and CDR2 FYNNEI. Trimming at V came to 4 bases and at J to 2 bases, leaving 2 bases not matched to a gene. CDR3 length: 15 residues. CDR3 nucleotide sequence: TGTGCCAGCAGTGGACTAGCGGCTAACACCGGGGAGCTGTTTTTT. Protein: CASSGLAANTGELFF.